The 13 T cell receptor beta chains in this list originate from one sample, sequenced in a study of cytomegalovirus exposure and HLA in healthy donors. TCRdb's copy holds only in-frame clones and misses some; the assay was immunoSEQ multiplex PCR. The table has 90,000 to 150,000 clones, around 87% seen once. Material for sequencing was PBMCs. Every receptor here comes from a woman aged 18-30 years in good health and CMV-seropositive.

The V gene is TRBV6-6, the J gene TRBJ1-2, with D possibly matching TRBD1 (5 bases). This CDR3 is 13 amino acids long. CDR1 and CDR2 (germline): MNHNY, SVGAGI (reference sequence). V shed 2 bases and J shed 6 bases, with 10 bases lying between them. The CDR3 reads CASSYAGLDGYTF. The CDR3 nucleotides are TGTGCCAGCAGTTACGCGGGACTTGATGGCTACACCTTC.

This clone was observed once. This specimen includes other DNA sequences encoding the same CDR3. This chain uses TRBV18 with TRBJ1-5; TRBD1 is a possible D gene (5 bases). CDR1 is KGHSH, CDR2 LQKENI, per germline. The CDR3 is made up of 16 amino acids. The V end was cut by 3 bases, the J end by 1 base, with 13 bases between. The CDR3 region is CASSPGQGGSNQPQHF. The CDR3, as DNA: TGTGCCAGCTCACCTGGGCAGGGAGGGAGCAATCAGCCCCAGCATTTT. Looking up the rest from reference TRBV18 and TRBJ1-5 gives the full variable domain: NAGVMQNPRHLVRRRGQEARLRCSPMKGHSHVYWYRQLPEEGLKFMVYLQKENIIDESGMPKERFSAEFPKEGPSILRIQQVVRGDSAAYFCASSPGQGGSNQPQHFGDGTRLSIL.

The chain combines TRBV19 with TRBJ1-1, with D unresolved. CDR1 is LNHDA and CDR2 is SQIVND in the germline V gene (reference sequence). Trimming left V 3 bases short and J 4 bases short, with 12 bases between. The CDR3 runs to 14 residues. The CDR3: CASSMAGIGTEAFF. The CDR3, as DNA: TGTGCCAGTAGTATGGCGGGGATCGGCACTGAAGCTTTCTTT.

This clone was detected once. The CDR3 DNA is TGTGCCAGCAGCTTGGCCAGGTTTACAGGGGATGTCTACGAGCAGTACTTC. It specifies CASSLARFTGDVYEQYF. This chain links TRBV5-8 with TRBJ2-7; 7 bases agree with TRBD1. This CDR3 has 17 residues. Germline V gene sequence: CDR1 SGHTS, CDR2 YDEGEE. Trimming took 0 bases from V and 3 from J; bases not matched to a gene: 12.

The chain couples TRBV30 to TRBJ2-7, with TRBD1 matching 7 bases. The ends lost 0 bases at V and 5 bases at J; junction bases unmatched: 4. The CDR3 contains 13 residues. CDR1 GTSNPN and CDR2 SVGIG come from the germline V gene (reference sequence). The CDR3 DNA reads as TGTGCCTGGAGTGTTGACAGGGCCAACGAGCAGTACTTC. This codes for CAWSVDRANEQYF.

A single count supports this clone. The genes are TRBV7-6 and TRBJ1-1; the D gene is possibly TRBD1 (6 bases). The CDR3 covers 14 residues. Germline CDR1 and CDR2: SGHVS and FNYEAQ. The V end lost 4 bases, the J end lost 10 bases, and 19 bases lay between the germline ends. The CDR3 region has the DNA TGTGCCAGCAGCTCAACCGAAGGGGGGGGTATAGCTTTCTTT. It translates to CASSSTEGGGIAFF.

The rearrangement links TRBV7-9 to TRBJ2-1; 7 nucleotides align to TRBD2. The CDR3 loop spans 14 amino acids. Trimming at V came to 3 bases and at J to 5 bases, leaving 4 bases not matched to a gene. Germline V CDR1 and CDR2: SEHNR, FQNEAQ (reference sequence). The CDR3 DNA sequence: TGTGCCAGCAGCTTGGGGGGGGTCGACAATGAGCAGTTCTTC. It yields the protein CASSLGGVDNEQFF. The whole variable domain, remainder taken from reference TRBV7-9 and TRBJ2-1, is DTGVSQNPRHKITKRGQNVTFRCDPISEHNRLYWYRQTLGQGPEFLTYFQNEAQLEKSRLLSDRFSAERPKGSFSTLEIQRTEQGDSAMYLCASSLGGVDNEQFFGPGTRLTVL.

CDR3 residues: CASSRIGGGNQPQHF. The CDR3, as DNA: TGTGCCAGCAGCCGAATCGGGGGAGGCAATCAGCCCCAGCATTTT. The gene calls are TRBV7-2 and TRBJ1-5; TRBD1 might be the D (5 bases). This CDR3 has 15 residues. Deletions cut 5 bases from V and 2 bases from J, with 13 bases between. Germline CDR1 reads SGHTA; CDR2 reads FQGNSA.

The chain links TRBV4-1 to TRBJ2-5; D is uncertain. The CDR3 runs 17 residues. With 0 bases removed from V and 2 bases from J, the gap between germline ends came to 16 bases. Per germline, CDR1 MGHRA and CDR2 YSYEKL. This CDR3 is CASSQEPARIGQETQYF. The CDR3, as DNA: TGCGCCAGCAGCCAAGAGCCCGCGAGAATTGGTCAAGAGACCCAGTACTTC.

The chain has TRBV6-5 and TRBJ1-1, with D maybe TRBD1 (6 bases). The V end lost 4 bases, the J end lost 6 bases, and 15 bases lay between the germline ends. Germline lookup yields CDR1 MNHEY and CDR2 SVGAGI. The CDR3 is 14 residues long. The CDR3 here is CASSLGGSVPEAFF. The DNA for the CDR3 is TGTGCCAGCAGTTTAGGGGGTTCGGTCCCTGAAGCTTTCTTT.

V and J are TRBV7-9 and TRBJ1-1, with D tentatively TRBD1 (6 bases). Germline CDR1 reads SEHNR; CDR2 reads FQNEAQ (reference sequence). The CDR3 spans 14 residues. Between the trimmed V and J ends, which lost 0 bases and 6 bases, there was a span of 11 bases. This CDR3 is CASSLASGVPEAFF. CDR3 DNA sequence: TGTGCCAGCAGCTTAGCGTCAGGGGTACCTGAAGCTTTCTTT.

The V call is TRBV5-1, the J call TRBJ2-7; TRBD1 matches at 9 bases. CDR1 SGHRS and CDR2 YFSETQ come from the germline V gene. Trimming at V came to 4 bases and at J to 6 bases, leaving 8 bases not matched to a gene. The CDR3 is made up of 14 amino acids. CDR3 sequence: CASSRQGTGFEQYF. The CDR3 DNA follows: TGCGCCAGCAGCCGGCAAGGGACAGGGTTCGAGCAGTACTTC.

V is TRBV5-1 and J is TRBJ2-3; the D gene is possibly TRBD2 (6 bases). This CDR3 has 15 amino acids. Deletions cut 0 bases from V and 2 bases from J, with 10 bases between. Germline V gives CDR1 SGHRS, CDR2 YFSETQ. The CDR3 coding sequence is TGCGCCAGCAGCTTGGGGGGAGGACTCACAGATACGCAGTATTTT. This translates into CASSLGGGLTDTQYF. Supplemented by reference TRBV5-1 and TRBJ2-3, the full variable domain reads KAGVTQTPRYLIKTRGQQVTLSCSPISGHRSVSWYQQTPGQGLQFLFEYFSETQRNKGNFPGRFSGRQFSNSRSEMNVSTLELGDSALYLCASSLGGGLTDTQYFGPGTRLTVL.